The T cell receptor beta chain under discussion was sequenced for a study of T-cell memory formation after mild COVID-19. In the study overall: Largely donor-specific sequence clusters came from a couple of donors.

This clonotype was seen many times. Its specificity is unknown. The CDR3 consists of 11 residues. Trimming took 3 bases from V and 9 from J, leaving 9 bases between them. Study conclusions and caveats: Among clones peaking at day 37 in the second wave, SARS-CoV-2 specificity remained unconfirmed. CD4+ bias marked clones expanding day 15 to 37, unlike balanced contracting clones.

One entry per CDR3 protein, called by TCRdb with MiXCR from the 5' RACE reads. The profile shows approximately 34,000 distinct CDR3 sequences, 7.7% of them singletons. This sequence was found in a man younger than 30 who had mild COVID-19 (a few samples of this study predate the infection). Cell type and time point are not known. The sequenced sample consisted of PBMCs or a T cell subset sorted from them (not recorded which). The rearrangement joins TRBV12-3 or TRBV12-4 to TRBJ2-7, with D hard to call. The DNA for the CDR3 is TGTGCCAGCAGTTTTTCGGAGACGCAGTACTTC. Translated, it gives CASSFSETQYF.